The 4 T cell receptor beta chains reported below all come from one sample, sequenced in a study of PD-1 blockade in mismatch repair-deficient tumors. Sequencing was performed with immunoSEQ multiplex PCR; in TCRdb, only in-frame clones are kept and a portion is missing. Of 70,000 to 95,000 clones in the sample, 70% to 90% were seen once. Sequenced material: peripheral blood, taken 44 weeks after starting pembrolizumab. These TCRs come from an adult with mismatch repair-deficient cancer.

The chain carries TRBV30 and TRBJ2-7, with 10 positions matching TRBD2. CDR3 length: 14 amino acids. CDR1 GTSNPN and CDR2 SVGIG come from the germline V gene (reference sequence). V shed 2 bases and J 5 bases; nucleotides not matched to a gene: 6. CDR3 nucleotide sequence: TGTGCCTGGAGTACGGGACTAGCGAGCGACGAGCAGTACTTC. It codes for CAWSTGLASDEQYF.

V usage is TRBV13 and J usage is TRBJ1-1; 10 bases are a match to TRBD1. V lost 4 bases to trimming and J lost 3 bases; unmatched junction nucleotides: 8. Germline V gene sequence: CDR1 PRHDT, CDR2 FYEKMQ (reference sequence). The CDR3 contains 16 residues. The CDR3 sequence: CASSSSRDRGDTEAFF. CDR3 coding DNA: TGTGCCAGCAGCTCCTCCCGGGACAGGGGAGACACTGAAGCTTTCTTT.

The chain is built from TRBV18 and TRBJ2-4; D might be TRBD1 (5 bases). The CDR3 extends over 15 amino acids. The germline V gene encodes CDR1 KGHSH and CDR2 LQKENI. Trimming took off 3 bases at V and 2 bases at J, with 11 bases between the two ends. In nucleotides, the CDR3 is TGTGCCAGCTCACCTTACCCAGGGACCAAAAACATTCAGTACTTC. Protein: CASSPYPGTKNIQYF. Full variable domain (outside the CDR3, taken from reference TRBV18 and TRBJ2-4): NAGVMQNPRHLVRRRGQEARLRCSPMKGHSHVYWYRQLPEEGLKFMVYLQKENIIDESGMPKERFSAEFPKEGPSILRIQQVVRGDSAAYFCASSPYPGTKNIQYFGAGTRLSVL.

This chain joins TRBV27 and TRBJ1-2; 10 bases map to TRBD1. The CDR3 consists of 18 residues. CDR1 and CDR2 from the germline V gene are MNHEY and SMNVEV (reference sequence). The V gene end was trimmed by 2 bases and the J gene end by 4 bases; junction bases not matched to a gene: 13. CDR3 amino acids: CASSLRFWDRGSGYGYTF. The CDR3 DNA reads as TGTGCCAGCAGTTTAAGGTTCTGGGACAGGGGTTCGGGCTATGGCTACACCTTC.